The 27 T cell receptor beta chains reported below all come from one sample, sequenced in a study of read filtering for tumor transcriptome and immune sequencing. This library used approximately 0.4 ug RNA and molecular barcoded adaptors spanning alpha/delta and beta/gamma chains. One entry per CDR3 protein results from TCRdb running MiXCR on the reads. The sample records 35,000 to 40,000 distinct CDR3 sequences, 11% to 15% being singletons. The specimen sequenced was a population of CD138-negative cells sorted from bone marrow. These receptors were collected from a donor aged 40 or over with multiple myeloma.

Ten or more counts support this clonotype. The rearrangement links TRBV6-2 or TRBV6-3 to TRBJ1-5; D ambiguous. Trimming left V 2 bases short and J 9 bases short, with 29 bases between. CDR1 MNHEY and CDR2 SVGEGT come from the germline V gene. CDR3 length: 19 residues. In nucleotides, the CDR3 is TGTGCCAGCAGTTACGCCGTACAAGGAGGAAAAAGCCTCCAGAGGCCCCAGCATTTT. It is translated as CASSYAVQGGKSLQRPQHF.

In this sample, this clonotype turned up many times. The CDR3 nucleotides read TGCGCCAGCAGCGCGCGGACAGGGGGCCACTACGAGCAGTACTTC. Translation gives CASSARTGGHYEQYF. The rearrangement joins TRBV5-1 to TRBJ2-7; the match to TRBD1 covers 11 bases. The V gene end was trimmed by 4 bases and the J gene end by 3 bases; junction bases not matched to a gene: 6. The germline gives CDR1 SGHRS, CDR2 YFSETQ. This CDR3 spans 15 amino acids.

This clonotype was observed at least ten times. The junction and the germline gene differ at one end; a read error may be behind it. The J gene is TRBJ1-2, the V gene TRBV20-1; D is unclear. The CDR3 runs to 12 residues. In germline, CDR1 is DFQATT, CDR2 SNEGSKA (reference sequence). The CDR3 sequence: CSAREFGPLDTF. DNA of the CDR3: TGCAGTGCCAGAGAATTCGGCCCGCTGGACACCTTC.

Concerning this clonotype: The conserved phenylalanine or tryptophan normally closing the CDR3 is absent here, so this likely arose from a read error. This chain uses TRBV6-4 with TRBJ2-6, with D perhaps TRBD1 (5 bases). V was clipped by 7 bases and J by 0 bases, with 10 bases between them. Germline lookup yields CDR1 MRHNA and CDR2 SNTAGT. CDR3 length: 15 residues. The CDR3 sequence: CASTRGGSGANVLTL. CDR3 coding DNA: TGTGCCAGCACTAGGGGCGGCTCTGGGGCCAACGTCCTGACTCTC.

This clonotype occurred many times. This chain connects TRBV6-1 to TRBJ1-5, with TRBD1 identical over 9 bases. The CDR3 has 14 amino acids. From germline, CDR1 is MNHNS and CDR2 SASEGT. The J segment lost 5 bases and the V segment lost 4 bases, leaving 3 bases of the junction unmatched. This CDR3 reads CASSGDREYQPQHF. CDR3 bases: TGTGCCAGCAGTGGGGACAGGGAATATCAGCCCCAGCATTTT.

Note on this clonotype: One end of the junction varies from germline; a read error may be responsible. This chain uses TRBV9 with TRBJ2-1, with D hard to call. CDR1 and CDR2 (germline): SGDLS, YYNGEE. This CDR3 is built from 16 residues. CDR3 loop: CASCPTIGFSFNEQFF. CDR3 sequence (DNA): TGCGCCAGCTGCCCTACTATCGGTTTTAGTTTCAATGAGCAGTTCTTC.

This clonotype appeared many times. The chain couples TRBV7-3 to TRBJ2-2, with TRBD2 matching 8 bases. V dropped 5 bases and J dropped 7; count of bases not matched to a gene: 6. Germline CDR1 and CDR2: SGHTA and FQGTGA. CDR3 length: 14 amino acids. This CDR3 reads CASSRGGSGGELFF. DNA of the CDR3: TGTGCCAGCAGCCGGGGGGGATCCGGCGGGGAGCTGTTTTTT.

In regard to this clonotype: An end of the junction does not agree with germline; a read error may underlie this. The V and J genes are TRBV9 and TRBJ2-1; D is possibly TRBD2 (6 bases). The CDR3 length is 16 residues. Germline loops: CDR1 SGDLS, CDR2 YYNGEE. CDR3 in DNA: TGTGCCAGCAGCGTAGATGCCGGGGGATTCTACAATGAGCAGCTCTTC. Amino acids: CASSVDAGGFYNEQLF.

The sample holds many counts of this clonotype. The CDR3 sequence: CASSDEGGTNTEAFF. In DNA, the CDR3 is TGTGCCAGCTCAGACGAAGGGGGCACGAACACTGAAGCTTTCTTT. The chain has TRBV18 and TRBJ1-1, with 7 bases identical to TRBD1. The CDR3 sequence is 15 residues long. CDR1 and CDR2 (germline): KGHSH, LQKENI. V trimming: 5 bases; J trimming: 1 base; junction bases outside the gene matches: 7.

This clonotype has ten or more counts. The chain carries TRBV6-5 and TRBJ2-3; TRBD2 matches 8 bases. There are 17 residues in the CDR3. J was trimmed by 4 bases and V by 6 bases; bases with no gene match: 15. CDR1 is MNHEY, CDR2 SVGAGI, per germline. CDR3 sequence reads: CASSPGNSGGLADTQYF. The CDR3 DNA follows: TGTGCCAGCAGCCCCGGTAACAGCGGGGGATTGGCAGATACGCAGTATTTT.

This clonotype was counted at least ten times. The rearrangement uses TRBV12-3 or TRBV12-4 and TRBJ2-5; D is undetermined. Trimming cost V 1 base and J 0 bases, with 6 bases left between them. The CDR3 runs to 14 residues. The DNA for the CDR3 is TGTGCCAGCAGTTTAGTACCGAACCAAGAGACCCAGTACTTC. Protein product: CASSLVPNQETQYF.

This clonotype was counted ten times or more. The J gene is TRBJ1-2, the V gene TRBV4-1; the D gene is possibly TRBD1 (6 bases). The CDR3 spans 15 residues. Trimming left V 5 bases short and J 5 bases short, with 18 bases between. Germline V gene lookup returns CDR1 MGHRA and CDR2 YSYEKL. CDR3 region: CASSFPAGTQYGYTF. The CDR3 DNA reads as TGCGCCAGCAGCTTCCCCGCCGGGACACAGTATGGCTACACCTTC.

As concerns this clonotype: Without the conserved terminal phenylalanine or tryptophan, this CDR3 likely stems from a read error. The V call is TRBV7-2, the J call TRBJ2-5; 9 bases line up with TRBD2. Germline CDR1 SGHTA, CDR2 FQGNSA. V lost 0 bases and J lost 2; bases outside the gene matches: 10. This CDR3 comprises 18 residues. This CDR3 reads CASSLAVSGGRRQETQYL. The CDR3 coding sequence is TGTGCCAGCAGCTTAGCGGTTAGCGGGGGCCGCCGACAAGAGACCCAGTACCTC.

The table lists this clonotype with many counts. This chain joins TRBV29-1 and TRBJ2-2; D uncertain. CDR3 length: 12 amino acids. Germline V lookup: CDR1 SQVTM, CDR2 ANQGSEA. The V end lost 1 base, the J end lost 6 bases, and 6 bases lay between the germline ends. CDR3 protein: CSVEGQAGELFF. CDR3 sequence (DNA): TGCAGCGTTGAAGGCCAAGCCGGGGAGCTGTTTTTT.

This clonotype appeared many times. This chain joins TRBV10-3 and TRBJ1-5; maybe TRBD1 (5 bases). Germline V CDR1 and CDR2: ENHRY, SYGVKD. Trimming took off 0 bases at V and 2 bases at J, with 11 bases between the two ends. This CDR3 spans 16 amino acids. DNA for the CDR3: TGTGCCATCAGTGAGTCGGGGGGTAGGGGCAATCAGCCCCAGCATTTT. Its translation is CAISESGGRGNQPQHF.

V gene TRBV20-1 combines with J gene TRBJ2-7; TRBD1 matches 7 bases. J lost 1 base, V lost 5 bases, and 20 bases had no gene match. CDR3 size: 18 residues. The germline V gene has CDR1 DFQATT and CDR2 SNEGSKA (reference sequence). In DNA, the CDR3 is TGCAGTGCTTCGCCGAGGGACAGCAACTTTCAACGTTCCTACGAGCAGTACTTC. Residues: CSASPRDSNFQRSYEQYF.

This clonotype was counted many times. The chain couples TRBV2 to TRBJ2-7; 7 bases are a match to TRBD1. The V and J ends lost 7 bases and 4 bases, in that order; junction bases with no gene match: 10. Looked up from germline, CDR1 is SNHLY and CDR2 is FYNNEI. This CDR3 contains 14 residues. CDR3 nucleotides: TGTGCCAGCACCCCGACAGGGCGCCTGTACGAGCAGTACTTC. This gives the protein CASTPTGRLYEQYF.

This clonotype occurred many times. This sequence joins TRBV20-1 and TRBJ1-2; D perhaps matches TRBD1 (6 bases). The CDR3 contains 14 residues. The V end was cut by 5 bases, the J end by 6 bases, with 19 bases between. Germline lookup yields CDR1 DFQATT and CDR2 SNEGSKA (reference sequence). CDR3 bases: TGCAGTGCTTTGCGCCGGTCCGAGGGGGATGGCTACACCTTC. It codes for CSALRRSEGDGYTF.

This clonotype has a handful of counts. V is TRBV20-1 and J is TRBJ2-7, with a possible D match to TRBD2 (5 bases). Trimming stripped 3 bases from V and 1 base from J, with 16 bases between. The CDR3 is 15 residues long. Germline V gene sequence: CDR1 DFQATT, CDR2 SNEGSKA (reference sequence). Here the CDR3 DNA reads TGCAGTGCTAGCGCTAGCCTAACTAGTTCCTACGAGCAGTACTTC. Protein product: CSASASLTSSYEQYF.

There are many counts of this clonotype. This chain connects TRBV3-1 to TRBJ2-2, with 9 bases fitting TRBD2. The CDR3 loop spans 16 amino acids. Looked up from germline, CDR1 is LGHDT and CDR2 is YNNKEL (reference sequence). The V segment lost 1 base and the J segment 1 base; nucleotides outside the gene matches: 1. The CDR3 DNA follows: TGTGCCAGCAGCCAAGGCGGGGGGGTGAACACCGGGGAGCTGTTTTTT. Translated, it gives CASSQGGGVNTGELFF.

This clonotype was observed many times. The rearrangement links TRBV4-1 to TRBJ1-2; the D gene is possibly TRBD1 (5 bases). Between the trimmed V and J ends, which lost 3 bases and 0 bases, there was a span of 14 bases. This CDR3 region has 16 residues. In germline, CDR1 is MGHRA, CDR2 YSYEKL. The CDR3 DNA follows: TGCGCCAGCAGCCAGCCTTACAGGCATCCTAACTATGGCTACACCTTC. Translating gives CASSQPYRHPNYGYTF.

This clonotype came up many times. The CDR3 spells CASSLIGGTHNYGYTF. The CDR3 DNA is TGTGCCAGCAGCTTAATAGGAGGGACTCATAACTATGGCTACACCTTC. The chain recombines TRBV7-2 with TRBJ1-2; D might be TRBD1 (5 bases). Germline CDR1 and CDR2: SGHTA and FQGNSA. CDR3 size: 16 residues. V dropped 2 bases and J dropped 1 base, with 14 bases sitting between them.

This clonotype was recorded many times. The CDR3 protein is CASSYSGDTQYF. The CDR3 coding sequence is TGTGCCAGCAGTTACTCGGGGGATACGCAGTATTTT. The chain combines TRBV6-6 with TRBJ2-3; D gene unclear. The germline V gene has CDR1 MNHNY and CDR2 SVGAGI (reference sequence). Trimming removed 0 bases from V and 6 bases from J, with 4 bases in between. This CDR3 comprises 12 residues.

This clonotype was seen at least ten times. The chain combines TRBV5-6 with TRBJ1-1, with D maybe TRBD1 (5 bases). In germline, CDR1 is SGHDT, CDR2 YYEEEE. The V gene lost 8 bases and the J gene lost 2 bases, with 16 bases spanning the gap. The CDR3 is made up of 14 amino acids. CDR3 region: CASRERGRNTEAFF. CDR3 nucleotide sequence: TGTGCCAGTAGAGAACGGGGCAGAAACACTGAAGCTTTCTTT.

This chain uses TRBV24-1 with TRBJ2-3; D gene ambiguous. With 3 bases removed from V and 1 base from J, the gap between germline ends came to 16 bases. The CDR3 covers 17 residues. Germline assignment: CDR1 KGHDR and CDR2 SFDVKD. For the CDR3, the DNA is TGTGCCACCAGTGATACCATAGAGACCACGGGCACAGATACGCAGTATTTT. Translating gives CATSDTIETTGTDTQYF.

In this sample, this clonotype turned up many times. The gene calls are TRBV12-3 or TRBV12-4 and TRBJ2-3, with a tentative D call TRBD2 (5 bases). V lost 6 bases to trimming and J lost 14 bases, with 18 bases between them. There are 12 residues in the CDR3. The chain's CDR3 is CASRPDYPGLYF. The CDR3 DNA reads as TGTGCCAGCAGGCCAGACTACCCCGGTCTGTATTTT.

This clonotype has a count of ten or more. V and J are TRBV11-2 and TRBJ2-7; no clear D gene. Looked up from germline, CDR1 is SGHAT and CDR2 is FQNNGV. The CDR3 has 12 residues. Trimming removed 2 bases at V and 6 bases at J, with 8 bases between. The CDR3: CASSLSLVEQYF. CDR3 nucleotide sequence: TGTGCCAGCAGCTTAAGTTTAGTCGAGCAGTACTTC.